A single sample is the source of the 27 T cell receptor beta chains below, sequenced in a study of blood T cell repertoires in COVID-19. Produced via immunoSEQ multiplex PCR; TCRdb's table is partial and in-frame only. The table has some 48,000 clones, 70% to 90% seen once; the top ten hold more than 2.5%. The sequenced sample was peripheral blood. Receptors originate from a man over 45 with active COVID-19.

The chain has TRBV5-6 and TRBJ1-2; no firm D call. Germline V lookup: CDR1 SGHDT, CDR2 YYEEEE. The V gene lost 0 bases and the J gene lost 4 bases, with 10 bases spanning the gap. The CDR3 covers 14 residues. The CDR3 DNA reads TGTGCCAGCAGCTTGGTGTCCGGGGTCTATGGCTACACCTTC. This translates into CASSLVSGVYGYTF.

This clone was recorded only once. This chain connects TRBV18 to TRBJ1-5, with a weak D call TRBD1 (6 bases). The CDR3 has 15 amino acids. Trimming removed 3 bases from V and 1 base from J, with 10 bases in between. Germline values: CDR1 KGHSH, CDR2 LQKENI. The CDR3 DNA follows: TGTGCCAGCTCACCGGGAACAGGGAGCAATCAGCCCCAGCATTTT. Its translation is CASSPGTGSNQPQHF.

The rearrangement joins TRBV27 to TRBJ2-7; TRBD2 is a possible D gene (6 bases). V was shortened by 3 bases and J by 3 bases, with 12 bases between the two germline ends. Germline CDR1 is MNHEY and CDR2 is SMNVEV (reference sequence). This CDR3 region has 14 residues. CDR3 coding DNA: TGTGCCAGCAGTTTGAGTGGGGGAGGCTACGAGCAGTACGTC. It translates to CASSLSGGGYEQYV.

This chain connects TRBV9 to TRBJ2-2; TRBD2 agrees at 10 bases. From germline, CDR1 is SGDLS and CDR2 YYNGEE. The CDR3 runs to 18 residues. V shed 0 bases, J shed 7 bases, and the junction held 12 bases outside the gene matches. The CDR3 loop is CASSVGLGLASKGGELFF. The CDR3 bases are TGTGCCAGCAGCGTAGGTCTGGGACTAGCGAGTAAGGGCGGGGAGCTGTTTTTT.

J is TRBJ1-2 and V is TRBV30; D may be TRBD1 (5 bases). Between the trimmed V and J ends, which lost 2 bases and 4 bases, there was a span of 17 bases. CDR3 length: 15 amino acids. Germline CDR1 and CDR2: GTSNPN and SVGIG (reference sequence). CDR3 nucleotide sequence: TGTGCCTGGAGTCCTTCCTCTGGGGGACTCTATGGCTACACCTTC. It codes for CAWSPSSGGLYGYTF.

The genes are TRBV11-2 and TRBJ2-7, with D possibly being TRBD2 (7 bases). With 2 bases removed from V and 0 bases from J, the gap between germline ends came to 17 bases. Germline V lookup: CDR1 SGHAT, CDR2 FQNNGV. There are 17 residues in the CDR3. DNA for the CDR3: TGTGCCAGCAGCTTATTTGGGGGGGCTATAAGCTCCTACGAGCAGTACTTC. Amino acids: CASSLFGGAISSYEQYF. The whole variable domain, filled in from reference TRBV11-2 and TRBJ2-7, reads EAGVAQSPRYKIIEKRQSVAFWCNPISGHATLYWYQQILGQGPKLLIQFQNNGVVDDSQLPKDRFSAERLKGVDSTLKIQPAKLEDSAVYLCASSLFGGAISSYEQYFGPGTRLTVT.

The CDR3 nucleotides read TGTGCTAGTGGACGGACTAGCGGCACAGATACGCAGTATTTT. Its translation: CASGRTSGTDTQYF. The rearrangement joins TRBV12-5 to TRBJ2-3, with 9 bases lining up with TRBD2. Losses at the gene ends were 6 bases for V and 1 base for J; bases not matched to a gene: 2. Germline assignment: CDR1 LGHNT and CDR2 FRNRAP. This CDR3 is built from 14 residues.

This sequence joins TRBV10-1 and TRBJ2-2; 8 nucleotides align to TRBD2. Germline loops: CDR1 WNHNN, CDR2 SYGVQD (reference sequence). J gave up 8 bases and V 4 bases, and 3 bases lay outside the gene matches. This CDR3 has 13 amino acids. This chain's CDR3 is CASSVGGRGELFF. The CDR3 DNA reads TGCGCCAGCAGTGTCGGCGGGAGGGGGGAGCTGTTTTTT.

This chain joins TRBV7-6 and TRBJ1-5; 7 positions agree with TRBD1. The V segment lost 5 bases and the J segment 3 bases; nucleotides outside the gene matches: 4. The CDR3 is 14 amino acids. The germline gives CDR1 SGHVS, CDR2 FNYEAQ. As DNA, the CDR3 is TGTGCCAGCAGCGTCGGGACAGTCAATCAGCCCCAGCATTTT. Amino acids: CASSVGTVNQPQHF.

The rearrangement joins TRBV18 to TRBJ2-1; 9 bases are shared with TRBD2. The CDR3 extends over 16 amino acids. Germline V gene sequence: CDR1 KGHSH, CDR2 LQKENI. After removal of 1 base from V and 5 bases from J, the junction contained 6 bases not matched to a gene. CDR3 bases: TGTGCCAGCTCACCACTTCGGACTAGCGAGCACAATGAGCAGTTCTTC. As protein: CASSPLRTSEHNEQFF.

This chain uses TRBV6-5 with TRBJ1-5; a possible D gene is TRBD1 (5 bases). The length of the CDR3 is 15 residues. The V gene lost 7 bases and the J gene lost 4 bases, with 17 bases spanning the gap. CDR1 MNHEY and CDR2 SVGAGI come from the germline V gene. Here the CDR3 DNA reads TGTGCCAGCACAGAGGGGACTATAGCAAATCAGCCCCAGCATTTT. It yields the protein CASTEGTIANQPQHF.

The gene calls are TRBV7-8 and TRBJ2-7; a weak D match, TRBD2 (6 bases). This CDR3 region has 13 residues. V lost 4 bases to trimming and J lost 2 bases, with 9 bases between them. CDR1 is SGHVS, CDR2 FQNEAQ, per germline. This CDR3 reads CASSSGGTYEQYF. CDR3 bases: TGTGCCAGCAGCTCTGGAGGGACCTACGAGCAGTACTTC.

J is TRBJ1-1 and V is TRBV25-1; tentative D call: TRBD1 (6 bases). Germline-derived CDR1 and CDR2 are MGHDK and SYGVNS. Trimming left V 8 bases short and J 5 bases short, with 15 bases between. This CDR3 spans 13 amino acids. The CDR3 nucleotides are TGTGCCAGCCAGGGGCCCATGGGGACTGAAGCTTTCTTT. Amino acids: CASQGPMGTEAFF. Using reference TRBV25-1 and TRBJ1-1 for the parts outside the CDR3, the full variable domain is EADIYQTPRYLVIGTGKKITLECSQTMGHDKMYWYQQDPGMELHLIHYSYGVNSTEKGDLSSESTVSRIRTEHFPLTLESARPSHTSQYLCASQGPMGTEAFFGQGTRLTVV.

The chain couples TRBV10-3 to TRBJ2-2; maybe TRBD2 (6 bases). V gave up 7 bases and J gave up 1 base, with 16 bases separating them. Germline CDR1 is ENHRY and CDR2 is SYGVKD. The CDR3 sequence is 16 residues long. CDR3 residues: CAIMGDFGGNTGELFF. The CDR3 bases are TGTGCCATCATGGGGGACTTCGGGGGGAACACCGGGGAGCTGTTTTTT.

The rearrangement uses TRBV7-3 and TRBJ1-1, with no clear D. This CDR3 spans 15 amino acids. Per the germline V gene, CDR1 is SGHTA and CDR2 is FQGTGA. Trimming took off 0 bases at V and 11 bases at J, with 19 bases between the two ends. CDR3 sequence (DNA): TGTGCCAGCAGCTTAACCTCGGCTGGGTCAGTACAGGCTTTCTTT. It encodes CASSLTSAGSVQAFF.

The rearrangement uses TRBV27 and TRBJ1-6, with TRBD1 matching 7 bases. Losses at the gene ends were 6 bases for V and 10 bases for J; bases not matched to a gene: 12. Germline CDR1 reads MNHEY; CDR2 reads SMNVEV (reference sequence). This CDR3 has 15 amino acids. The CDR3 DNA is TGTGCCAGCAGACCGACAGGGAGAGTAGGCTCACCCCTCCACTTT. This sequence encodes CASRPTGRVGSPLHF.

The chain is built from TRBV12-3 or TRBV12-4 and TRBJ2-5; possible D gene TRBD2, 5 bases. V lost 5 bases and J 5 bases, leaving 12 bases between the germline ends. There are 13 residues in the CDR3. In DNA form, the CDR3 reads TGTGCCAGCAGTCGAGGGAGTGGGGAGACCCAGTACTTC. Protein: CASSRGSGETQYF.

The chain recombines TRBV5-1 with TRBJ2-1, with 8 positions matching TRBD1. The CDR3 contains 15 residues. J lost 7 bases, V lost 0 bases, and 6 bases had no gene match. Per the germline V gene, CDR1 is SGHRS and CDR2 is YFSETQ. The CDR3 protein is CASSLGGRGQNEQFF. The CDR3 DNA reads TGCGCCAGCAGCTTGGGTGGCAGGGGGCAGAATGAGCAGTTCTTC.

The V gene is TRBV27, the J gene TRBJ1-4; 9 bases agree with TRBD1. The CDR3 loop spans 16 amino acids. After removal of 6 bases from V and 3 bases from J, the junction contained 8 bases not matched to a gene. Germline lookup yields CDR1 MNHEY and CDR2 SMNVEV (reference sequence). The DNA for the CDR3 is TGTGCCAGCAGCTTCGACAGGGGGGCGGCTAATGAAAAACTGTTTTTT. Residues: CASSFDRGAANEKLFF.

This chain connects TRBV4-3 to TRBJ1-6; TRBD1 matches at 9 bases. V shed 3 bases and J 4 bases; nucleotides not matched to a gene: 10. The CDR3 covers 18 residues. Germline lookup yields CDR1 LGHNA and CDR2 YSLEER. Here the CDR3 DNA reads TGCGCCAGCAGCCACGGCCCCGGGGACAGGGCTTATAATTCACCCCTCCACTTT. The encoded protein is CASSHGPGDRAYNSPLHF.

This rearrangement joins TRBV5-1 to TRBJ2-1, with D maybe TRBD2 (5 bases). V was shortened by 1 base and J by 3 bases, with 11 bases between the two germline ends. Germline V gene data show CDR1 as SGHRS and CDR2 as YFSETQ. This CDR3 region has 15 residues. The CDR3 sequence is CASSLTGKNYNEQFF. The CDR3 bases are TGCGCCAGCAGCTTGACGGGGAAAAACTACAATGAGCAGTTCTTC.

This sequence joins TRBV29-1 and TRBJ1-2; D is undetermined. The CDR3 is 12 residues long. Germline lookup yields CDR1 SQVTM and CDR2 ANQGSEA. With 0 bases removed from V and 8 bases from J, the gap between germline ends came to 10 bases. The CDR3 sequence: CSVEEGGWGYTF. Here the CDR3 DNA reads TGCAGCGTTGAAGAAGGAGGGTGGGGCTACACCTTC.

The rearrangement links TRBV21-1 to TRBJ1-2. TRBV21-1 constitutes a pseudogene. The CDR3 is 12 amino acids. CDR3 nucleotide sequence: TGTGCCAGCAGACCCGGAGTTGAAGGCTACACCTTC. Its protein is CASRPGVEGYTF.

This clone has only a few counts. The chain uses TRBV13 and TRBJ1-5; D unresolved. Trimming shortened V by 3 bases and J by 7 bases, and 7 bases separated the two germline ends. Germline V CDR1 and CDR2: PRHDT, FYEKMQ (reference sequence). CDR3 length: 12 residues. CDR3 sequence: CASSFGIQPQHF. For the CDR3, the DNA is TGTGCCAGCAGCTTCGGTATCCAGCCCCAGCATTTT.

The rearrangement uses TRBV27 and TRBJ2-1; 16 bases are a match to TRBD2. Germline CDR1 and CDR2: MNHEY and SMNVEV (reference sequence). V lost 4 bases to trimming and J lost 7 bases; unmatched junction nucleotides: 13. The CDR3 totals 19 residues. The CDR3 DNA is TGTGCCAGCAGTTCCCTGCCGGGGACTAGCGGGAGGGCCGTAAATGAGCAGTTCTTC. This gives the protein CASSSLPGTSGRAVNEQFF.

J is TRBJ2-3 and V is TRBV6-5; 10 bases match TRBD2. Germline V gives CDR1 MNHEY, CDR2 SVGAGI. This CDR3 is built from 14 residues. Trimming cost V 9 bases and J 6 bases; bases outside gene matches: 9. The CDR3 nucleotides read TGTGCCAGTAAAAAGGGACTAGCGTACGATACGCAGTATTTT. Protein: CASKKGLAYDTQYF.

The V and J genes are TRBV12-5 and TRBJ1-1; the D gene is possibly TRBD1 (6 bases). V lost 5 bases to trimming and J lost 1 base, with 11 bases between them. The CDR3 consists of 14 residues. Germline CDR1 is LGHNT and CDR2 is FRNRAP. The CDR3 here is CASGTGQPNTEAFF. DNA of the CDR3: TGTGCTAGTGGTACCGGACAGCCGAACACTGAAGCTTTCTTT.